Detailed here is one T cell receptor beta chain. As yet, its antigen is unknown. The CDR3 has 12 amino acids. Trimming left V 4 bases short and J 0 bases short, with 3 bases between. The data are from a study of response to subunit inactivated influenza vaccine. The study's findings and limits: The authors put forward the suggestion that each seasonal influenza vaccination may bring in only a limited number of new T cells.

A single record per CDR3 protein comes from TCRdb applying MiXCR to the RT-PCR reads. The top ten hold less than 2.5% of the sample, which has 450,000 to 550,000 distinct CDR3 sequences, about 25% seen once. This receptor was identified in a man between 45 and 60 years old who received an inactivated influenza vaccine. Specimen: CD4+ T cells sorted from PBMCs, collected about 5 days after vaccination. The chain is built from TRBV12-3 or TRBV12-4 and TRBJ2-5; D is undetermined. CDR3 in amino acids: CASSWHQETQYF. DNA for the CDR3: TGTGCCAGCAGTTGGCACCAAGAGACCCAGTACTTC.